This T cell receptor (beta chain) was captured by sequencing in a study of blood T cell repertoires in COVID-19. Study context: Sites in the United States, Italy and Spain provided acute and convalescent COVID-19 samples. PBMCs, B-cell-depleted T cells, or T cells provided the cDNA or gDNA that made up the material.

From germline, CDR1 is SGHTA and CDR2 FQGTGA. This CDR3 is 16 amino acids long. The V and J ends lost 3 bases and 7 bases respectively, with 19 bases between them. The count of this clone is one. In the source study's methods: It was from reference gene primer amplification that nucleated cell counts were estimated. Assay used: immunoSEQ multiplex PCR; TCRdb lists only in-frame clones, some missing. That table is the source of V, J and clone size, and D and trimming were worked out from the DNA. The sample records about 160,000 clones, roughly 84% being singletons. This sequence was found in a man in his sixties who had recovered from COVID-19. The sequenced material came from PBMCs or T cells enriched from blood (not recorded which). The rearrangement joins TRBV7-3 to TRBJ2-1, with a tentative D call TRBD2 (5 bases). CDR3 loop: CASSFNDGLSKNEQFF. The DNA for the CDR3 is TGTGCCAGCAGCTTCAACGACGGACTTAGCAAGAATGAGCAGTTCTTC.